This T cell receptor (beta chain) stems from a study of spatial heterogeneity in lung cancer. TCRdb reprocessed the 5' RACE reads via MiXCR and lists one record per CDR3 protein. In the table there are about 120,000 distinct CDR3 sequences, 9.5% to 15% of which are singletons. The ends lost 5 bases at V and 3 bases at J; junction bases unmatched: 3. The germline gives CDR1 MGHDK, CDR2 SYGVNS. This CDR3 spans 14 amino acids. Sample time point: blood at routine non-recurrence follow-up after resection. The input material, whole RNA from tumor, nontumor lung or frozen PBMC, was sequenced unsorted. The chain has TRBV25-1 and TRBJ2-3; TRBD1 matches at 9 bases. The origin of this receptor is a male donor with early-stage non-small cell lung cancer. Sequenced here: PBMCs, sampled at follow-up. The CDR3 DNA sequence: TGTGCCAGCAGTACCGGGACAGGGACAGATACGCAGTATTTT. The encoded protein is CASSTGTGTDTQYF.